This T cell receptor (beta chain) was documented in a study of shared T cell receptors in the human thymus. The germline V gene encodes CDR1 MNHEY and CDR2 SMNVEV (reference sequence). The CDR3 covers 19 residues. With 2 bases removed from V and 4 bases from J, the gap between germline ends came to 26 bases. The assay was immunoSEQ multiplex PCR, and TCRdb's table has in-frame clones only and misses some. Of about 660,000 clones in the sample, more than 75% were seen once. This sample was also put to use in a study of human thymus T cells. From that study: Healthy Finnish infants undergoing corrective surgery for congenital heart defects were the donors. From resections taken during corrective heart surgery, the thymus tissue was obtained. Apparent bias marked the V and J gene usage of thymic and blood repertoires. As related research reported, thymic repertoires overlapped highly among unrelated individuals.

The source is a boy in the first two years of life with a congenital heart defect. Sequencing used thymocytes. The chain carries TRBV27 and TRBJ2-5, with D possibly being TRBD1 (5 bases). The CDR3 bases are TGTGCCAGCAGTTTAGGAAGCAGGGAAGAGATTACGGCGACAGAGACCCAGTACTTC. Residues: CASSLGSREEITATETQYF.